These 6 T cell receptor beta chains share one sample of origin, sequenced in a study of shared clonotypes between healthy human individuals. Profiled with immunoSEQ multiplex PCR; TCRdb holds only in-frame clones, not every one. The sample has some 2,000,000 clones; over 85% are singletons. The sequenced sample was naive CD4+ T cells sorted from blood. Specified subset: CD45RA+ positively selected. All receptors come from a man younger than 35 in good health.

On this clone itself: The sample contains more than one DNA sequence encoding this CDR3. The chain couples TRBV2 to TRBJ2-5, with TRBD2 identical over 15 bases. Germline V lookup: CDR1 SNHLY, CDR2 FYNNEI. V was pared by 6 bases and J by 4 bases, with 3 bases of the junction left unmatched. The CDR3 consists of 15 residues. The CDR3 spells CASSEGLAGGETQYF. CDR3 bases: TGTGCCAGCAGCGAGGGACTAGCGGGGGGAGAGACCCAGTACTTC.

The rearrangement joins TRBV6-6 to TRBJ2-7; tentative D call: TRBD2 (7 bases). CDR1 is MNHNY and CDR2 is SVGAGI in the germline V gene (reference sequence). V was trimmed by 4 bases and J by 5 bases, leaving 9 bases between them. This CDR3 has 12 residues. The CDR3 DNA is TGTGCCAGCAGTTTCGGGGGGCACGAGCAGTACTTC. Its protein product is CASSFGGHEQYF.

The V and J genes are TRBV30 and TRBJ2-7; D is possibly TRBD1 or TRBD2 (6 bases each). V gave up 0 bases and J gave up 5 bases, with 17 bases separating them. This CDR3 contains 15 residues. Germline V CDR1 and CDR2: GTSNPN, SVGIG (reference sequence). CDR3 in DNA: TGTGCCTGGAGTGTATGGGGGGCCAAGGCCCACGAGCAGTACTTC. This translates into CAWSVWGAKAHEQYF.

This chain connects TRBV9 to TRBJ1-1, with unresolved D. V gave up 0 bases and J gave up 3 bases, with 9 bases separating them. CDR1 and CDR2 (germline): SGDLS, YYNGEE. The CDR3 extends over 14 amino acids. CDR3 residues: CASSVGKVYTEAFF. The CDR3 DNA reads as TGTGCCAGCAGCGTAGGGAAGGTGTACACTGAAGCTTTCTTT.

The CDR3 sequence: CARSPAVNEQFF. CDR3 DNA: TGTGCCAGAAGCCCGGCAGTCAATGAGCAGTTCTTC. V usage is TRBV7-5 and J usage is TRBJ2-1. TRBV7-5 is labeled a pseudogene. The CDR3 extends over 12 amino acids.

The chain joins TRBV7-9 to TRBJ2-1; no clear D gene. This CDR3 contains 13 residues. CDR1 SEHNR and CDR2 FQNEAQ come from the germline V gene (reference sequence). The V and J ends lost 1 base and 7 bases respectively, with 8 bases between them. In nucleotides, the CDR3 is TGTGCCAGCAGCTTAGGGGGAAGAAATGAGCAGTTCTTC. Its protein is CASSLGGRNEQFF.